The next 20 T cell receptor beta chains were all read from a single sample in a study of radiotherapy plus CTLA-4 blockade in lung cancer. Assay used: immunoSEQ multiplex PCR; TCRdb lists only in-frame clones, some missing. The sample includes tens of thousands of clones, 70% to 90% of them seen just once. Sequencing was performed on peripheral blood, taken from a patient treated with radiotherapy plus ipilimumab. These receptors all come from a human donor with non-small cell lung cancer whose response to radiotherapy plus ipilimumab could not be evaluated.

The rearrangement links TRBV9 to TRBJ1-4; D is undetermined. The germline V gene encodes CDR1 SGDLS and CDR2 YYNGEE. The CDR3 loop spans 14 amino acids. The V end lost 4 bases, the J end lost 5 bases, and 12 bases lay between the germline ends. The CDR3 spells CASSPTQLNEKLFF. The CDR3 bases are TGTGCCAGCAGCCCCACCCAGTTGAATGAAAAACTGTTTTTT.

The chain has TRBV18 and TRBJ2-6; D unresolved. Germline CDR1 KGHSH, CDR2 LQKENI. The CDR3 is 15 amino acids. V lost 1 base, J lost 2 bases, and 6 bases lay in between. CDR3 sequence reads: CASSPLIAGANVLTF. CDR3 DNA sequence: TGTGCCAGCTCACCACTCATTGCTGGGGCCAACGTCCTGACTTTC.

The table lists this clone with a count of one. The V gene is TRBV7-9, the J gene TRBJ2-1, with 9 bases fitting TRBD2. This CDR3 is built from 17 residues. CDR1 and CDR2 (germline): SEHNR, FQNEAQ (reference sequence). J lost 12 bases, V lost 5 bases, and 20 bases had no gene match. The CDR3 nucleotides read TGTGCCAGCAGCACGCGGGGGGGGACTAGGGCGCCCCATGGGCAGTTCTTC. Amino acids: CASSTRGGTRAPHGQFF. The complete variable domain, with remaining parts taken from reference TRBV7-9 and TRBJ2-1, reads DTGVSQNPRHKITKRGQNVTFRCDPISEHNRLYWYRQTLGQGPEFLTYFQNEAQLEKSRLLSDRFSAERPKGSFSTLEIQRTEQGDSAMYLCASSTRGGTRAPHGQFFGPGTRLTVL.

The rearrangement links TRBV28 to TRBJ1-5; perhaps TRBD1 as D (5 bases). CDR3 length: 17 residues. The V end was cut by 6 bases, the J end by 2 bases, with 20 bases between. Per germline, CDR1 MDHEN and CDR2 SYDVKM. In nucleotides, the CDR3 is TGTGCCAGCAGGCTCAGGGTTGGGATAGCAGGCAATCAGCCCCAGCATTTT. Residues: CASRLRVGIAGNQPQHF.

The chain combines TRBV18 with TRBJ1-4, with a tentative D call TRBD1 (6 bases). The CDR3 runs to 17 residues. Trimming pared 2 bases from V and 5 bases from J, leaving 18 bases between. Germline CDR1 KGHSH, CDR2 LQKENI. The CDR3 DNA is TGTGCCAGCTCACCAGGGCCACAGGGTAGGCGAAATGAAAAACTGTTTTTT. Its protein is CASSPGPQGRRNEKLFF.

The V and J genes are TRBV5-1 and TRBJ1-2; 9 positions agree with TRBD1. V trimming: 4 bases; J trimming: 0 bases; junction bases outside the gene matches: 1. The CDR3 covers 14 residues. Germline V gene data show CDR1 as SGHRS and CDR2 as YFSETQ. CDR3: CASSRTGANYGYTF. CDR3 coding DNA: TGCGCCAGCAGCCGGACAGGGGCTAACTATGGCTACACCTTC.

This clone was seen just once. The genes are TRBV4-3 and TRBJ2-3; D is possibly TRBD1 (5 bases). Per germline, CDR1 LGHNA and CDR2 YSLEER. The CDR3 loop spans 13 amino acids. V was trimmed by 6 bases and J by 4 bases, leaving 11 bases between them. The CDR3 loop is CASSHRRADTQYF. The CDR3, as DNA: TGCGCCAGCAGTCACCGCAGGGCAGATACGCAGTATTTT.

In its sample, this clone was seen once. The chain joins TRBV5-1 to TRBJ1-1; TRBD1 aligns across 8 bases. The ends lost 2 bases at V and 5 bases at J; junction bases unmatched: 11. Germline V CDR1 and CDR2: SGHRS, YFSETQ. CDR3 length: 16 amino acids. CDR3 sequence reads: CASSFGQGARRTEAFF. As DNA, the CDR3 is TGCGCCAGCAGCTTCGGGCAGGGGGCTAGAAGGACTGAAGCTTTCTTT. Full variable domain (outside the CDR3, taken from reference TRBV5-1 and TRBJ1-1): KAGVTQTPRYLIKTRGQQVTLSCSPISGHRSVSWYQQTPGQGLQFLFEYFSETQRNKGNFPGRFSGRQFSNSRSEMNVSTLELGDSALYLCASSFGQGARRTEAFFGQGTRLTVV.

This rearrangement joins TRBV7-2 to TRBJ1-4, with D perhaps matching TRBD1 (6 bases). Germline loops: CDR1 SGHTA, CDR2 FQGNSA. Trimming stripped 4 bases from V and 4 bases from J, with 22 bases between. The CDR3 extends over 18 amino acids. The CDR3, as DNA: TGTGCCAGCAGCTCACAGGGTGGGCTCTATGGACTTAATGAAAAACTGTTTTTT. The encoded protein is CASSSQGGLYGLNEKLFF. The full variable domain, in which reference TRBV7-2 and TRBJ1-4 provide the parts outside the CDR3, is GAGVSQSPSNKVTEKGKDVELRCDPISGHTALYWYRQSLGQGLEFLIYFQGNSAPDKSGLPSDRFSAERTGGSVSTLTIQRTQQEDSAVYLCASSSQGGLYGLNEKLFFGSGTQLSVL.

The rearrangement joins TRBV4-3 to TRBJ2-1, with 13 bases identical to TRBD2. The CDR3 contains 17 residues. The ends lost 4 bases at V and 4 bases at J; junction bases unmatched: 7. Germline V CDR1 and CDR2: LGHNA, YSLEER. This CDR3 is CASSLEPGLAGYNEQFF. CDR3 coding DNA: TGCGCCAGCAGCCTCGAACCGGGACTAGCGGGGTACAATGAGCAGTTCTTC.

The V gene is TRBV7-2, the J gene TRBJ1-1; 9 nucleotides agree with TRBD1. Germline CDR1 and CDR2: SGHTA and FQGNSA. This CDR3 spans 15 amino acids. V shed 5 bases and J 5 bases; nucleotides not matched to a gene: 9. The CDR3 loop is CASSGGTGLRTEAFF. CDR3 bases: TGTGCCAGCAGCGGCGGGACAGGGTTAAGGACTGAAGCTTTCTTT.

The V and J genes are TRBV2 and TRBJ1-1; a possible D gene is TRBD1 (5 bases). In germline, CDR1 is SNHLY, CDR2 FYNNEI. The CDR3 length is 13 residues. V lost 5 bases and J 1 base, leaving 8 bases between the germline ends. CDR3 DNA sequence: TGTGCCAGCAGTTATACAGGGAACACTGAAGCTTTCTTT. Residues: CASSYTGNTEAFF.

The rearrangement joins TRBV18 to TRBJ2-7, with D unclear. From germline, CDR1 is KGHSH and CDR2 LQKENI. This CDR3 spans 13 amino acids. V was pared by 3 bases and J by 2 bases, with 8 bases between. DNA for the CDR3: TGTGCCAGCTCACCGAACAGCCCCTACGAGCAGTACTTC. Protein sequence: CASSPNSPYEQYF.

V usage is TRBV6-1 and J usage is TRBJ2-1; 15 nucleotides agree with TRBD2. The V gene end was trimmed by 9 bases and the J gene end by 8 bases; junction bases not matched to a gene: 8. Germline V gives CDR1 MNHNS, CDR2 SASEGT. CDR3 length: 15 amino acids. The DNA of the CDR3 is TGTGCCAGTGACCCGGGACTAGCGGGAGGACATGAGCAGTTCTTC. Protein sequence: CASDPGLAGGHEQFF.

The CDR3 here is CASSFTGGPLTGELFF. The CDR3, as DNA: TGTGCCAGCAGCTTCACGGGAGGGCCTCTCACCGGGGAGCTGTTTTTT. This rearrangement joins TRBV7-9 to TRBJ2-2; 8 bases match TRBD2. Germline CDR1 SEHNR, CDR2 FQNEAQ (reference sequence). V gave up 3 bases and J gave up 4 bases; unmatched junction bases: 7. This CDR3 has 16 residues.

This chain links TRBV2 with TRBJ1-5; 11 nucleotides match TRBD1. This CDR3 is built from 15 residues. Germline V gene sequence: CDR1 SNHLY, CDR2 FYNNEI. The trim removed 1 base at V and 6 bases at J, leaving 2 bases unmatched. The CDR3 here is CASSEGGTGGQPQHF. In DNA, the CDR3 is TGTGCCAGCAGTGAAGGGGGGACAGGGGGTCAGCCCCAGCATTTT.

The chain links TRBV7-8 to TRBJ1-2; unclear D gene. The CDR3 contains 15 residues. The germline V gene has CDR1 SGHVS and CDR2 FQNEAQ. Trimming took off 5 bases at V and 4 bases at J, with 17 bases between the two ends. CDR3 sequence (DNA): TGTGCCAGCAGCCCCTCTCGCGGCAGACCCTATGGCTACACCTTC. Residues: CASSPSRGRPYGYTF.

This chain joins TRBV6-1 and TRBJ2-3; 7 bases map to TRBD1. The length of the CDR3 is 13 residues. The trim removed 4 bases at V and 6 bases at J, leaving 4 bases unmatched. CDR1 is MNHNS and CDR2 is SASEGT in the germline V gene. CDR3: CASSGEGGDTQYF. As DNA, the CDR3 is TGTGCCAGCAGTGGGGAAGGGGGCGATACGCAGTATTTT.

The gene calls are TRBV18 and TRBJ1-5, with a possible D match to TRBD1 (5 bases). CDR3 size: 14 residues. Germline V gene lookup returns CDR1 KGHSH and CDR2 LQKENI. Trimming stripped 2 bases from V and 5 bases from J, with 10 bases between. CDR3 in amino acids: CASSPAGGDQPQHF. The DNA for the CDR3 is TGTGCCAGCTCACCAGCCGGGGGAGATCAGCCCCAGCATTTT.

V gene TRBV10-2 combines with J gene TRBJ2-3; 10 bases are shared with TRBD2. This CDR3 comprises 17 residues. Per the germline V gene, CDR1 is WSHSY and CDR2 is SAAADI. Trimming at V came to 4 bases and at J to 0 bases, leaving 7 bases not matched to a gene. The CDR3 DNA reads TGCGCCAGCAGTGCGGCTAGCGGGAGTCCAAGCACAGATACGCAGTATTTT. Translating gives CASSAASGSPSTDTQYF.